The rows below give T cell receptor beta chains drawn from one sample of a study of blood T cell repertoires in COVID-19. This table comes from immunoSEQ multiplex PCR, and its TCRdb copy is limited to in-frame clones, with some not included. The sample includes under 300,000 clones, 70% to 90% of them seen just once. Material for sequencing was peripheral blood. These TCRs come from a young man with active or convalescent COVID-19. Each CDR3 is given with its conserved first and last residue. D genes are given only for firm matches. Only part of the rows carry a size: once, few, many, or a class if the clone is expanded.

CASSYTMNTEAFF	TGTGCCAGCAGTTACACTATGAACACTGAAGCTTTCTTT	NA	TRBV6-5	TRBJ1-1	few
CASSLGLNSPLHF	TGTGCCAGCAGCTTGGGCCTAAATTCACCCCTCCACTTT	NA	TRBV7-8	TRBJ1-6	NA
CASNKGGGSSPLHF	TGTGCCAGCAACAAGGGAGGTGGCTCTTCACCCCTCCACTTT	NA	TRBV9	TRBJ1-6	NA
CATFPGTRLNQPQHF	TGTGCCACCTTTCCGGGGACAAGACTTAATCAGCCCCAGCATTTT	NA	TRBV6-5	TRBJ1-5	NA
CASSLLSQNTEAFF	TGCGCCAGCAGCTTGTTGAGTCAGAACACTGAAGCTTTCTTT	NA	TRBV5-1	TRBJ1-1	NA
CASRPRGVIEAFF	TGTGCCAGCAGACCCAGGGGGGTGATTGAAGCTTTCTTT	TRBD1	TRBV28	TRBJ1-1	NA
CASSEYRGTGGSYGYTF	TGTGCCAGCAGTGAATATAGGGGAACAGGGGGAAGCTATGGCTACACCTTC	TRBD1	TRBV25-1	TRBJ1-2	NA
CASSRGGNMNTEAFF	TGTGCCAGCAGCCGGGGGGGAAACATGAACACTGAAGCTTTCTTT	NA	TRBV9	TRBJ1-1	NA
CASSLGQGAGELFF	TGTGCCAGCTCACTAGGACAGGGCGCCGGGGAGCTGTTTTTT	TRBD1	TRBV18	TRBJ2-2	once
CASSQAGLAAGREQFF	TGTGCCAGCAGTCAAGCCGGACTAGCAGCGGGTAGGGAGCAGTTCTTC	TRBD2	TRBV2	TRBJ2-1	NA
CASRGTSSTDTQYF	TGTGCCAGCAGAGGGACATCTAGCACAGATACGCAGTATTTT	NA	TRBV2	TRBJ2-3	NA
CATSSGYAEAFF	TGTGCCACCAGCTCAGGGTACGCCGAAGCTTTCTTT	NA	TRBV24-1	TRBJ1-1	many
CASSMDRGYGYTF	TGTGCCAGCAGTATGGACAGGGGCTATGGCTACACCTTC	TRBD1	TRBV6-5	TRBJ1-2	NA
CASSLAGLDTEAFF	TGCGCCAGCAGCTTGGCGGGGTTAGACACTGAAGCTTTCTTT	NA	TRBV5-1	TRBJ1-1	NA
CATSRVYIAASYEQYF	TGTGCCACCAGCAGAGTTTATATTGCGGCCTCCTACGAGCAGTACTTC	NA	TRBV15	TRBJ2-7	NA
CASSLVGLAGTYEQYF	TGTGCCAGCAGCTTAGTTGGTCTAGCGGGGACCTACGAGCAGTACTTC	TRBD2	TRBV11-2	TRBJ2-7	NA
CASSHGSAYYSTDTQYF	TGCGCCAGCAGCCATGGATCAGCATACTATAGCACAGATACGCAGTATTTT	NA	TRBV4-1	TRBJ2-3	NA
CSVWGGSYGNEQFF	TGCAGCGTTTGGGGCGGGAGTTATGGCAATGAGCAGTTCTTC	TRBD2	TRBV29-1	TRBJ2-1	NA
CASSTLPRTGLSSYEQYF	TGCGCCAGCAGCACGCTCCCTCGGACAGGCCTAAGCTCCTACGAGCAGTACTTC	TRBD1	TRBV5-1	TRBJ2-7	NA
CASSQINAVSYNEQFF	TGTGCCAGCAGCCAAATTAACGCAGTCTCCTACAATGAGCAGTTCTTC	NA	TRBV3-1/TRBV3-2	TRBJ2-1	NA
CASRAGGYEQYF	TGTGCCAGTAGGGCAGGGGGTTACGAGCAGTACTTC	TRBD1	TRBV19	TRBJ2-7	NA
CASSPGPDQPQHF	TGTGCCAGCAGCCCGGGTCCGGATCAGCCCCAGCATTTT	NA	TRBV7-9	TRBJ1-5	NA
CASRIPMNTEAFF	TGTGCCAGTAGAATACCCATGAACACTGAAGCTTTCTTT	NA	TRBV19	TRBJ1-1	NA
CASSQEGSTGSSRGYTF	TGCGCCAGCAGCCAAGAAGGGTCGACAGGGTCTTCTCGTGGCTACACCTTC	TRBD1	TRBV4-1	TRBJ1-2	NA
CASSTSLGTGELFF	TGTGCCAGTTCGACTAGCCTCGGCACCGGGGAGCTGTTTTTT	TRBD2	TRBV7-3	TRBJ2-2	NA
CASSPRDRGDYGYTF	TGTGCCAGCTCACCCCGGGACAGGGGGGATTATGGCTACACCTTC	TRBD1	TRBV18	TRBJ1-2	NA
CASSPSRHQMDSPLHF	TGCGCCAGCAGCCCGAGCAGACACCAAATGGATTCACCCCTCCACTTT	NA	TRBV5-1	TRBJ1-6	NA
CASSTDSEAFF	TGTGCCAGCTCGACGGACTCTGAAGCTTTCTTT	NA	TRBV2	TRBJ1-1	NA
CAWSGPGPLHF	TGTGCCTGGAGTGGACCGGGACCCCTCCACTTT	NA	TRBV30	TRBJ1-6	NA
CASSDSNTGELFF	TGTGCCAGCAGCGACTCGAACACCGGGGAGCTGTTTTTT	NA	TRBV12-3/TRBV12-4	TRBJ2-2	NA
CATSDFSTGTGELFF	TGTGCCACCAGTGATTTTTCTACCGGGACAGGGGAGCTGTTTTTT	NA	TRBV24-1	TRBJ2-2	NA
CASISGGAGAGELFF	TGTGCCAGCATATCAGGGGGTGCCGGAGCCGGGGAGCTGTTTTTT	TRBD1	TRBV28	TRBJ2-2	NA
CASSQDYGGGATDTQYF	TGTGCCAGCAGCCAAGATTACGGCGGGGGGGCCACAGATACGCAGTATTTT	TRBD2	TRBV3-1/TRBV3-2	TRBJ2-3	NA
CASNNGQGDGYTF	TGTGCCAGCAACAATGGACAGGGGGATGGCTACACCTTC	TRBD1	TRBV28	TRBJ1-2	NA
CASSSRGDPGAGNEQFF	TGTGCCAGCAGCTCGAGGGGAGATCCGGGAGCAGGTAATGAGCAGTTCTTC	NA	TRBV9	TRBJ2-1	NA
CASSSGQGLNTIYF	TGTGCCAGCAGTTCGGGACAGGGGTTGAACACCATATATTTT	TRBD1	TRBV6-5	TRBJ1-3	NA
CASSPGPYTDTQYF	TGTGCCAGCAGTCCTGGGCCCTACACAGATACGCAGTATTTT	NA	TRBV6-5	TRBJ2-3	once
CASGYVGALAGVSNTGELFF	TGTGCTAGTGGTTATGTGGGGGCACTAGCGGGAGTTTCGAACACCGGGGAGCTGTTTTTT	TRBD2	TRBV12-5	TRBJ2-2	few
CASSQRTRNEQYF	TGTGCCAGCAGCCAACGGACTAGAAACGAGCAGTACTTC	TRBD2	TRBV3-1/TRBV3-2	TRBJ2-7	NA
CASSRRSNRGSSSYEQYF	TGTGCCAGCAGTCGCAGAAGTAATAGGGGGTCTAGCTCCTACGAGCAGTACTTC	NA	TRBV6-6	TRBJ2-7	NA